This TCR beta chain was documented in a study of T cells in localized non-small cell lung cancer. TCRdb's copy holds only in-frame clones and misses some; the assay was immunoSEQ multiplex PCR. The sample shows about 25,000 clones, more than 85% of them seen only once. V gave up 11 bases and J gave up 1 base, with 14 bases separating them. The CDR3 spans 13 residues. The germline CDR1 and CDR2 sequences are ENHRY and SYGVKD. The chain combines TRBV10-3 with TRBJ1-1; TRBD1 is a possible D gene (6 bases). The TCR comes from a woman aged 40 to 75 with stage I lung adenocarcinoma. This material consisted of peripheral blood, taken before any cancer treatment. The CDR3 region is CAATGAANTEAFF. The CDR3 nucleotides read TGTGCCGCGACAGGTGCAGCGAACACTGAAGCTTTCTTT.